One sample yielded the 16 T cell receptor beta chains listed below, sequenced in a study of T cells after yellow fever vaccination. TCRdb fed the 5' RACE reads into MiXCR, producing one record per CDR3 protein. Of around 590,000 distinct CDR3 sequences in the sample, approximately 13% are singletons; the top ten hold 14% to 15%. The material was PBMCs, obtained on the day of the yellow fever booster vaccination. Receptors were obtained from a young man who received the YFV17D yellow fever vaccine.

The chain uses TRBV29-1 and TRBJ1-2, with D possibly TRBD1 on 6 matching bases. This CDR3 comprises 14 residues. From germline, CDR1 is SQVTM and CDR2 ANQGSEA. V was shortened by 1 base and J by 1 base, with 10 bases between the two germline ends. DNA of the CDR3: TGCAGCGTTGAAGGGGGGGCAGTTAACTATGGCTACACCTTC. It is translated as CSVEGGAVNYGYTF. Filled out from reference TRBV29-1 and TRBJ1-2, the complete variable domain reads SAVISQKPSRDICQRGTSLTIQCQVDSQVTMMFWYRQQPGQSLTLIATANQGSEATYESGFVIDKFPISRPNLTFSTLTVSNMSPEDSSIYLCSVEGGAVNYGYTFGSGTRLTVV.

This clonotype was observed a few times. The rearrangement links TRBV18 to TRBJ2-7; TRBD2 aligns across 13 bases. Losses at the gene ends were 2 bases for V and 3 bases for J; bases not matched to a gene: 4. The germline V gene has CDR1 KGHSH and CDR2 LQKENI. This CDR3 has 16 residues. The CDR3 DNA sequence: TGTGCCAGCTCACCAAGTACTAGCGGGAGGGTCTACGAGCAGTACTTC. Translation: CASSPSTSGRVYEQYF.

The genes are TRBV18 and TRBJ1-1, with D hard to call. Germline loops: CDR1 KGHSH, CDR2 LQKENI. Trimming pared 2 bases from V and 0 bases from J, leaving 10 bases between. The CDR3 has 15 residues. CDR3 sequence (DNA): TGTGCCAGCTCACCAGCTTCCCGTTTGAACACTGAAGCTTTCTTT. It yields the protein CASSPASRLNTEAFF.

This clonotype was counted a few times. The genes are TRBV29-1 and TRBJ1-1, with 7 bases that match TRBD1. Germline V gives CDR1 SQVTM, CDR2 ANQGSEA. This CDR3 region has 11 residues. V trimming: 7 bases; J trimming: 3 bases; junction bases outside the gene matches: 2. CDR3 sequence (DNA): TGCAGCGAAGGGACAGACACTGAAGCTTTCTTT. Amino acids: CSEGTDTEAFF.

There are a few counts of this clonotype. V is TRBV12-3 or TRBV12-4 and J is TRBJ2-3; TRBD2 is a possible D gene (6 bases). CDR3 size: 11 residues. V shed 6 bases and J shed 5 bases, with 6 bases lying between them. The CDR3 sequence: CASREGDTQYF. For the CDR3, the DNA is TGTGCCAGCAGGGAGGGAGATACGCAGTATTTT.

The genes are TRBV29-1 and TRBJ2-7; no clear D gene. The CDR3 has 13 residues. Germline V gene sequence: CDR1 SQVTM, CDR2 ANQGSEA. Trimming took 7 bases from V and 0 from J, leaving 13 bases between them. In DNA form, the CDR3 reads TGCAGCGCCCAAGACTTAGGCTCCTACGAGCAGTACTTC. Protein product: CSAQDLGSYEQYF.

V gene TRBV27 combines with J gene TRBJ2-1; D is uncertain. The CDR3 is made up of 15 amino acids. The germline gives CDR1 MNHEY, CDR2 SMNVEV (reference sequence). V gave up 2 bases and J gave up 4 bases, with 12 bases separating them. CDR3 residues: CASSLERTAYNEQFF. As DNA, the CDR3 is TGTGCCAGCAGTTTAGAACGGACCGCTTACAATGAGCAGTTCTTC.

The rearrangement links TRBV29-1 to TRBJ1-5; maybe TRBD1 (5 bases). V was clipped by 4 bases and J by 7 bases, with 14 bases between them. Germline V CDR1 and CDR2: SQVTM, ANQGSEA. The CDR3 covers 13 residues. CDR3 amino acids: CSVALGAGQPQHF. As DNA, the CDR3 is TGCAGCGTTGCGTTAGGGGCCGGGCAGCCCCAGCATTTT.

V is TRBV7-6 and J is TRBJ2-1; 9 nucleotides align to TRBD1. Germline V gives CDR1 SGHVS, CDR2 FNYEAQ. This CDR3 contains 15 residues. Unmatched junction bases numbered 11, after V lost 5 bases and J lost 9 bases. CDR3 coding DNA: TGTGCCAGCAGCGAGGGACAGGGAATGTTTGGTGAGCAGTTCTTC. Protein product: CASSEGQGMFGEQFF.

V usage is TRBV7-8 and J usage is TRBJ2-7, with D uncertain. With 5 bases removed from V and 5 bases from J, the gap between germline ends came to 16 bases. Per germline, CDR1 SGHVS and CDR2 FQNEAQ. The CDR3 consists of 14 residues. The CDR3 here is CASSPNPSPNEQYF. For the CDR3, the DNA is TGTGCCAGCAGCCCAAACCCCTCTCCCAACGAGCAGTACTTC.

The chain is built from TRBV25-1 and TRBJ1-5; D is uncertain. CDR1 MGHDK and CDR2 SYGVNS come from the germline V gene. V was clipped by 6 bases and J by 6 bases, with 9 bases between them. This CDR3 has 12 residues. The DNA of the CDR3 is TGTGCCAGCAGGGGAGGGTCTCAGCCCCAGCATTTT. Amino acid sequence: CASRGGSQPQHF.

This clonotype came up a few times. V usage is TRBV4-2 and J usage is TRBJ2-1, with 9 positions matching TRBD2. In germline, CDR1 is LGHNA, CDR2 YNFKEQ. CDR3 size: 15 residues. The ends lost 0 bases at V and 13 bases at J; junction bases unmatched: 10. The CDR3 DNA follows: TGTGCCAGCAGCCAAGAAGGTCTAGCGGGAACATTACAGTTCTTC. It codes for CASSQEGLAGTLQFF.

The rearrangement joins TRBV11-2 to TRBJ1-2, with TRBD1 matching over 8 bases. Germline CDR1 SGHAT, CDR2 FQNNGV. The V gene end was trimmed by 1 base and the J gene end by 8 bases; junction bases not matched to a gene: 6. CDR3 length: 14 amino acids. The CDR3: CASSLGPGTGGYTF. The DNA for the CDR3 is TGTGCCAGCAGCTTAGGCCCTGGGACAGGAGGCTACACCTTC.

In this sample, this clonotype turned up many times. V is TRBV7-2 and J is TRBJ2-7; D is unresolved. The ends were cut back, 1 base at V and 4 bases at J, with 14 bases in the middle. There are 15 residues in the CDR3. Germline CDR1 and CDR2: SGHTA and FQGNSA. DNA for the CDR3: TGTGCCAGCAGCTTAGGTTTTCAGCGAACTTACGAGCAGTACTTC. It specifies CASSLGFQRTYEQYF.

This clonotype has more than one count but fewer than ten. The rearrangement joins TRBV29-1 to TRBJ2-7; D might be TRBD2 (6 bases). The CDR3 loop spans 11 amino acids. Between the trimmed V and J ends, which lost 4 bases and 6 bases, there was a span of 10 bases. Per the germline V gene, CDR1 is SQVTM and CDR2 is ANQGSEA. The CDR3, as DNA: TGCAGCGTTGGGGGGGTTCCCGAGCAGTACTTC. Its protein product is CSVGGVPEQYF.

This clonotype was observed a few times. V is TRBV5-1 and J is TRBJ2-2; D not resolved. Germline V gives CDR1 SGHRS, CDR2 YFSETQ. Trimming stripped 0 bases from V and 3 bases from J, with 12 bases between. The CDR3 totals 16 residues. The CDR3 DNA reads TGCGCCAGCAGCTTGGTTGGGGAAGGCGACACCGGGGAGCTGTTTTTT. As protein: CASSLVGEGDTGELFF.